This T cell receptor beta chain was observed in a study of blood T cell repertoires in COVID-19 (TCRdb year 2020). For context, the study as a whole: Samples from collaborators originated in the United States, Italy and Spain and spanned both the acute and convalescent phases of COVID-19. The material from the prospective study consisted of cDNA or gDNA derived from T cells, B-cell-depleted T cells, or PBMCs. Subjects who had been exposed to COVID-19, were actively infected with it, or had recovered from it provided the deeply sampled blood TCRbeta repertoires that made up the dataset. The repertoires were released in a freely available public database meant as a resource for research on the immune response to SARS-CoV-2. The samples were drawn from two sources: the first 160 participants of the ongoing ImmuneRACE study, and about 1,300 subjects contributed by 6 global collaborators. Sample metadata almost always included a de-identified subject ID, COVID-19 status, age in years and sex. Where available, HLA class I and class II types were taken from metadata supplied by the sample provider and were not determined by assay-based typing. What the study reported, not specific to this receptor: Clinical and demographic metadata were provided uncurated, with the amount varying by source and participant.

Note on this clone: Its cognate antigen has yet to be identified. Per-nucleotide qualities are absent, and no much larger clonotype sits a single base away.

The immunoSEQ Assay, a bias-controlled multiplex PCR, was used to amplify TCRbeta CDR3 regions from genomic DNA. In the authors' own workflow: The number of nucleated cells in each sample was estimated from the amplification of reference gene primers within the assay. To quantify the absolute abundance of each unique TCRbeta CDR3 rearrangement, sequence reads were collapsed and filtered. For each sample, productive Simpson clonality was calculated by taking the square root of Simpson's diversity index across productive rearrangements. Imported from immuneACCESS, the table was reduced by TCRdb to in-frame sequences with V and J called. These copies leave out some clones; in studies compared against another copy, an unresolved V gene accounts for under half, and the cause of the remainder is not known. That table is the source of V, J and clone size, and D and trimming were worked out from the DNA. The sample has 250,000 to 300,000 clones on record, approximately 90% of them singletons. The top ten clones comprise about 2% of the sample.

Enrolling through a virtual design, the prospective study's participants ranged in age from about 18 to 89 years and lived across roughly 23 United States geographic areas. In the prospective study, cohorts were assigned on the basis of participant-reported clinical history obtained from a screening survey and a study questionnaire. Mobile phlebotomists in the prospective study collected whole blood, serum and a nasopharyngeal or oropharyngeal swab from every participant. Additional blood draws and questionnaires over an approximately 2-month period could optionally be provided by prospective study participants. Blood samples from the prospective study were shipped frozen or at room temperature prior to DNA extraction. For CDR1 and CDR2, the germline V gene (reference sequence) lists LNHDA and SQIVND. V is cut by 5 bases and J by 4 bases, and the space between the germline ends is 18 bases. The CDR3 covers 16 residues, taking in both the cysteine and the phenylalanine. Only the CDR3 portion is preserved as DNA: 48 bases, with reading frame beginning at the first base.

The chain employs TRBV19 and TRBJ2-1; the best D guess is TRBD2, with 6 bases matching. The material sequenced was PBMCs or T cells enriched from blood (not recorded which). The sequence was obtained from a woman aged 35 to 49 with acute COVID-19. The CDR3 corresponds to CASSSNRFGGYNEQFF. The DNA sequence is TGTGCCAGTAGTTCCAACAGGTTCGGGGGATACAATGAGCAGTTCTTC. Joined to the reference TRBV19 and TRBJ2-1 proteins, this CDR3 gives the full variable domain: DGGITQSPKYLFRKEGQNVTLSCEQNLNHDAMYWYRQDPGQGLRLIYYSQIVNDFQKGDIAEGYSVSREKKESFPLTVTSAQKNPTAFYLCASSSNRFGGYNEQFFGPGTRLTVL.